These T cell receptor beta chains were read from a single sample in a study of cytomegalovirus exposure and HLA in healthy donors. This table comes from immunoSEQ multiplex PCR, and its TCRdb copy is limited to in-frame clones, with some not included. The sample has 200,000 or so clones, less than 85% seen once. Sequenced: PBMCs. The receptors were gathered from a young woman in good health and CMV-seronegative. Both conserved end residues are part of each CDR3. A D gene is named only where the DNA matches it firmly.

CDR3 protein,D gene,V gene
CASSLLAGGLYEQYF,TRBD1,TRBV5-1
CASTLAGTGEGYTF,TRBD1,TRBV19
CASSPTSSSYNEQFF,NA,TRBV5-4
CASSTLRLLGGSNQPQHF,NA,TRBV19
CSVSIPGTGPSNQPQHF,TRBD1,TRBV29-1
CATSQQGGGYEQYF,NA,TRBV15
CSVGAGDQPQHF,NA,TRBV29-1
CASSYSNSGAYNEQFF,NA,TRBV6-6
CASSLAGGNEKLFF,NA,TRBV5-1
CASSEKGLRTEAFF,NA,TRBV6-1
CASSPPGQGQSQYF,TRBD1,TRBV28
CASSVTSGRRTDTQYF,TRBD2,TRBV27
CASSFSERGRELFF,NA,TRBV5-1
CASSGGGTSYNEQFF,TRBD2,TRBV5-1
CASERFTGELFF,NA,TRBV7-6
CASSRDSAMNTEAFF,TRBD1,TRBV2
CASTRFQGTQYF,NA,TRBV5-6
CASSSGPTDYEQYF,NA,TRBV5-1
CASSQGSGVIGLSTEAFF,NA,TRBV4-2
CASSRWDRVETQYF,TRBD1,TRBV6-5
CASSLRGQTYEQYF,NA,TRBV28
CASSYSGRGNEKLFF,NA,TRBV6-5
CASSVGIREEYEQYF,NA,TRBV9
CASSLSGRDDYGYTF,NA,TRBV7-9
CASSVGLAGANEQFF,TRBD2,TRBV18
CATRRGSYNEQFF,NA,TRBV15